This entry lists 19 T cell receptor beta chains sequenced from one sample in a study of shared T cell receptors in the human thymus. Measured with immunoSEQ multiplex PCR; TCRdb has only the in-frame clones, and not every one. The sample lists more than 550,000 clones; about 87% were seen once. These data were also reused for a study on human thymus T cells.

Sequenced sample: thymocytes. These receptors were collected from a boy under three years old with a congenital heart defect.

The rearrangement joins TRBV30 to TRBJ2-1, with 13 bases aligning to TRBD2. This CDR3 region has 18 residues. Germline V gene lookup returns CDR1 GTSNPN and CDR2 SVGIG (reference sequence). The V and J ends lost 3 bases and 1 base, in that order; junction bases with no gene match: 9. CDR3 DNA: TGTGCCTGGAGGCCGGGACTAGCGGGATTCTTTTCCTACAATGAGCAGTTCTTC. Residues: CAWRPGLAGFFSYNEQFF. Combining the CDR3 with reference TRBV30 and TRBJ2-1 gives the whole variable domain SQTIHQWPATLVQPVGSPLSLECTVEGTSNPNLYWYRQAAGRGLQLLFYSVGIGQISSEVPQNLSASRPQDRQFILSSKKLLLSDSGFYLCAWRPGLAGFFSYNEQFFGPGTRLTVL.

This chain uses TRBV2 with TRBJ2-1, with 11 bases identical to TRBD2. V lost 6 bases and J lost 4; bases outside the gene matches: 5. The germline CDR1 and CDR2 sequences are SNHLY and FYNNEI. This CDR3 region has 15 residues. CDR3 in DNA: TGTGCCAGCAGAGTGTCTAGCGGGGGGTACAATGAGCAGTTCTTC. Residues: CASRVSSGGYNEQFF.

For this clone: Germline is not matched at one junction end, which may reflect a read error. V is TRBV14 and J is TRBJ2-1; 8 nucleotides agree with TRBD2. CDR3 length: 15 amino acids. CDR1 and CDR2 from the germline V gene are SGHDN and FVKESK. The CDR3 sequence: CAGGPHFSSYNEQFF. CDR3 in DNA: TGCGCGGGAGGTCCACACTTTAGCTCCTACAATGAGCAGTTCTTC. Full variable domain (missing parts from reference TRBV14 and TRBJ2-1): EAGVTQFPSHSVIEKGQTVTLRCDPISGHDNLYWYRRVMGKEIKFLLHFVKESKQDESGMPNNRFLAERTGGTYSTLKVQPAELEDSGVYFCAGGPHFSSYNEQFFGPGTRLTVL.

V is TRBV5-6 and J is TRBJ2-6; TRBD1 might be the D (6 bases). CDR3 size: 18 residues. Trimming removed 1 base from V and 4 bases from J, with 18 bases in between. Germline V gives CDR1 SGHDT, CDR2 YYEEEE. The CDR3 here is CASSLRIKQGVGANVLTF. The DNA of the CDR3 is TGTGCCAGCAGCTTGCGGATCAAACAGGGAGTCGGGGCCAACGTCCTGACTTTC.

The chain is built from TRBV10-3 and TRBJ2-3, with D hard to call. The CDR3 sequence is 13 residues long. Trimming stripped 8 bases from V and 1 base from J, with 10 bases between. Germline V gene data show CDR1 as ENHRY and CDR2 as SYGVKD. CDR3 in DNA: TGTGCCATCGCCCCCCCGGGCACAGATACGCAGTATTTT. As protein: CAIAPPGTDTQYF.

The table lists this clone with a count of one. The CDR3: CASSTVAGALPSTDTQYF. CDR3 DNA sequence: TGTGCCAGCAGTACCGTAGCGGGGGCTCTCCCTAGCACAGATACGCAGTATTTT. The chain carries TRBV27 and TRBJ2-3, with 9 positions matching TRBD2. Trimming at V came to 5 bases and at J to 0 bases, leaving 12 bases not matched to a gene. CDR1 and CDR2 (germline): MNHEY, SMNVEV (reference sequence). CDR3 length: 18 amino acids.

This clone was seen a handful of times. The chain couples TRBV28 to TRBJ2-7; 8 nucleotides align to TRBD2. Germline loops: CDR1 MDHEN, CDR2 SYDVKM. This CDR3 is 16 amino acids long. Unmatched junction bases numbered 10, after V lost 5 bases and J lost 1 base. CDR3 nucleotides: TGTGCCAGCAGTGCAACCGGGACTAGTCGGTCCTACGAGCAGTACTTC. Translating gives CASSATGTSRSYEQYF. Using reference TRBV28 and TRBJ2-7 for the parts outside the CDR3, the full variable domain is DVKVTQSSRYLVKRTGEKVFLECVQDMDHENMFWYRQDPGLGLRLIYFSYDVKMKEKGDIPEGYSVSREKKERFSLILESASTNQTSMYLCASSATGTSRSYEQYFGPGTRLTVT.

This CDR3 is CASSPRAGHYGYTF. CDR3 nucleotides: TGCGCCAGCAGCCCCCGGGCAGGGCACTATGGCTACACCTTC. The chain has TRBV4-1 and TRBJ1-2; a possible D gene is TRBD1 (5 bases). The CDR3 is made up of 14 amino acids. V was pared by 4 bases and J by 3 bases, with 12 bases between. The germline V gene encodes CDR1 MGHRA and CDR2 YSYEKL.

The chain carries TRBV4-2 and TRBJ2-1; D is perhaps TRBD1 (6 bases). Per the germline V gene, CDR1 is LGHNA and CDR2 is YNFKEQ. CDR3 size: 12 residues. The V end lost 4 bases, the J end lost 10 bases, and 11 bases lay between the germline ends. The CDR3 DNA sequence: TGTGCCAGCAGCCCGCAGGGGCGCGAGCAGTTCTTC. This translates into CASSPQGREQFF.

The chain has TRBV4-1 and TRBJ2-1, with 8 bases aligning to TRBD2. This CDR3 spans 17 amino acids. V lost 1 base to trimming and J lost 4 bases; unmatched junction nucleotides: 9. The germline V gene encodes CDR1 MGHRA and CDR2 YSYEKL. CDR3 DNA: TGCGCCAGCAGCCAAGCCCCCGTAGCGGGACCTTACAATGAGCAGTTCTTC. Translation gives CASSQAPVAGPYNEQFF.

The rearrangement links TRBV2 to TRBJ2-3; TRBD2 aligns across 8 bases. The CDR3 extends over 16 amino acids. V lost 2 bases, J lost 3 bases, and 7 bases stayed unmatched. Germline values: CDR1 SNHLY, CDR2 FYNNEI. The CDR3 coding sequence is TGTGCCAGCAGTGAAAGAGGCGGGAGGATAACAGATACGCAGTATTTT. It specifies CASSERGGRITDTQYF.

The rearrangement uses TRBV25-1 and TRBJ1-4; 9 nucleotides align to TRBD1. This CDR3 contains 17 residues. V was clipped by 1 base and J by 8 bases; unmatched bases: 11. Germline V gene data show CDR1 as MGHDK and CDR2 as SYGVNS. CDR3 coding DNA: TGTGCCAGCAGTGAATTCACACACAGGGGGCTCAGGGAAAAACTGTTTTTT. Translating gives CASSEFTHRGLREKLFF.

This clone has a single count. This CDR3 reads CASSDRTGGSDRQFF. The CDR3 DNA sequence: TGCGCCAGCAGTGACCGGACAGGGGGTTCTGATCGGCAGTTCTTC. The chain employs TRBV10-1 and TRBJ2-1; 10 bases agree with TRBD1. CDR3 length: 15 residues. V trimming: 3 bases; J trimming: 12 bases; junction bases outside the gene matches: 11. CDR1 and CDR2 from the germline V gene are WNHNN and SYGVQD (reference sequence).

V usage is TRBV28 and J usage is TRBJ1-2, with 7 nucleotides matching TRBD1. The trim removed 7 bases at V and 0 bases at J, leaving 11 bases unmatched. Germline V gene lookup returns CDR1 MDHEN and CDR2 SYDVKM. This CDR3 is 16 amino acids long. For the CDR3, the DNA is TGTGCCAGCACCCTCATGACAGGGCGACCTAACTATGGCTACACCTTC. It translates to CASTLMTGRPNYGYTF.

V gene TRBV4-3 combines with J gene TRBJ1-1; 7 positions agree with TRBD1. The CDR3 is made up of 18 amino acids. J lost 1 base, V lost 1 base, and 12 bases had no gene match. CDR1 LGHNA and CDR2 YSLEER come from the germline V gene. CDR3 protein: CASSQVPNEGQKNTEAFF. The CDR3 DNA sequence: TGCGCCAGCAGCCAAGTTCCAAACGAGGGACAGAAGAACACTGAAGCTTTCTTT.

The genes are TRBV28 and TRBJ1-5, with D possibly being TRBD1 (6 bases). Germline V CDR1 and CDR2: MDHEN, SYDVKM. The CDR3 sequence is 15 residues long. V was trimmed by 4 bases and J by 0 bases, leaving 10 bases between them. This CDR3 reads CASSWTVNSNQPQHF. The CDR3 DNA sequence: TGTGCCAGCAGTTGGACAGTTAATAGCAATCAGCCCCAGCATTTT.

To note about this clone: The same CDR3 is also encoded by other DNA sequences in this sample. The gene calls are TRBV28 and TRBJ1-1; a possible D gene is TRBD1 (5 bases). CDR1 MDHEN and CDR2 SYDVKM come from the germline V gene. With 3 bases removed from V and 1 base from J, the gap between germline ends came to 6 bases. The CDR3 has 13 residues. The CDR3 region is CASSLQGNTEAFF. CDR3 nucleotide sequence: TGTGCCAGCAGTTTGCAGGGGAACACTGAAGCTTTCTTT.

The chain employs TRBV11-2 and TRBJ2-7; 10 bases line up with TRBD2. J gave up 6 bases and V 5 bases, and 19 bases lay outside the gene matches. Germline values: CDR1 SGHAT, CDR2 FQNNGV. The CDR3 has 18 amino acids. The CDR3: CASSPEWASGSGRTEQYF. In nucleotides, the CDR3 is TGTGCCAGCAGCCCGGAATGGGCCAGTGGTAGCGGGAGGACCGAGCAGTACTTC.

The rearrangement uses TRBV11-3 and TRBJ2-2, with 8 bases lining up with TRBD1. V dropped 3 bases and J dropped 4; count of bases not matched to a gene: 1. CDR3 size: 14 residues. The germline CDR1 and CDR2 sequences are SGHNT and YENEEA. CDR3 DNA sequence: TGTGCCAGCAGCTTGGACAGGGCCACCGGGGAGCTGTTTTTT. It translates to CASSLDRATGELFF.